The rows below give T cell receptor beta chains drawn from one sample of a study of beta chain features in type 1 diabetes. Sequencing used immunoSEQ multiplex PCR; TCRdb keeps in-frame clones, though not all of them. The data hold tens of thousands of clones, with approximately 69% observed a single time. Sequencing was done on a sample of Tregs from blood. The receptor set was obtained from a man in his late teens or twenties with type 1 diabetes. The CDR3 runs from the conserved cysteine through the conserved F or W. Fields, in order: V gene, J gene, clone size, D gene, CDR3 protein, CDR3 DNA. D genes are given only for firm matches. Size values are once, few and many counts, or a class for expanded clones, and some rows have none.

V gene: TRBV7-2; J gene: TRBJ2-3; clone size: NA; D gene: NA; CDR3 protein: CASSSNPTSPNTQYF; CDR3 DNA: TGTGCCAGCAGCTCAAATCCGACTAGTCCCAATACGCAGTATTTT
V gene: TRBV27; J gene: TRBJ2-1; clone size: NA; D gene: TRBD2; CDR3 protein: CASSLIAGGFNYNEQFF; CDR3 DNA: TGTGCCAGCAGTTTAATAGCGGGAGGGTTTAACTACAATGAGCAGTTCTTC
V gene: TRBV7-2; J gene: TRBJ2-2; clone size: few; D gene: NA; CDR3 protein: CASSFPYLTGELFF; CDR3 DNA: TGTGCCAGCAGCTTCCCTTATCTAACCGGGGAGCTGTTTTTT
V gene: TRBV5-1; J gene: TRBJ2-1; clone size: NA; D gene: TRBD2; CDR3 protein: CASSPGGTSVLNEQFF; CDR3 DNA: TGCGCCAGCAGCCCGGGCGGGACTAGCGTTCTCAATGAGCAGTTCTTC
V gene: TRBV5-1; J gene: TRBJ1-4; clone size: NA; D gene: NA; CDR3 protein: CASREQGIGNEKLFF; CDR3 DNA: TGCGCCAGCAGGGAACAGGGAATCGGGAACGAAAAACTGTTTTTT
V gene: TRBV28; J gene: TRBJ2-7; clone size: NA; D gene: TRBD1; CDR3 protein: CASRRTGGQGEQYF; CDR3 DNA: TGTGCCAGCAGGAGGACAGGGGGCCAGGGCGAGCAGTACTTC
V gene: TRBV28; J gene: TRBJ1-5; clone size: NA; D gene: NA; CDR3 protein: CASLGANQPQHF; CDR3 DNA: TGTGCCAGCTTGGGGGCGAATCAGCCCCAGCATTTT
V gene: TRBV30; J gene: TRBJ2-5; clone size: NA; D gene: TRBD2; CDR3 protein: CAWRGLAGDPQRYF; CDR3 DNA: TGTGCCTGGAGGGGACTAGCGGGGGACCCCCAGCGGTACTTC
V gene: TRBV5-4; J gene: TRBJ2-5; clone size: few; D gene: TRBD1; CDR3 protein: CASSLEGGQETQYF; CDR3 DNA: TGTGCCAGCAGCTTGGAAGGGGGACAGGAGACCCAGTACTTC
V gene: TRBV29-1; J gene: TRBJ2-7; clone size: NA; D gene: TRBD1; CDR3 protein: CSVAAPGQGFYEQYF; CDR3 DNA: TGCAGCGTCGCCGCCCCGGGACAGGGTTTCTACGAGCAGTACTTC
V gene: TRBV28; J gene: TRBJ2-1; clone size: NA; D gene: TRBD1; CDR3 protein: CASSSTGNAYNEQFF; CDR3 DNA: TGTGCCAGCAGTTCGACAGGGAATGCCTACAATGAGCAGTTCTTC
V gene: TRBV10-3; J gene: TRBJ2-1; clone size: NA; D gene: TRBD1; CDR3 protein: CAISDSRQGASNEQFF; CDR3 DNA: TGTGCCATCAGTGATTCCCGACAGGGGGCGAGTAATGAGCAGTTCTTC
V gene: TRBV29-1; J gene: TRBJ2-3; clone size: few; D gene: NA; CDR3 protein: CSVDLSLGDTQYF; CDR3 DNA: TGCAGCGTTGATCTTAGCTTGGGAGATACGCAGTATTTT
V gene: TRBV4-2; J gene: TRBJ2-5; clone size: once; D gene: TRBD2; CDR3 protein: CASSQVGDYSHQETQYF; CDR3 DNA: TGTGCCAGCAGCCAAGTTGGGGACTACTCACACCAAGAGACCCAGTACTTC
V gene: TRBV19; J gene: TRBJ2-5; clone size: NA; D gene: TRBD1; CDR3 protein: CASVGGQAGETQYF; CDR3 DNA: TGTGCCAGTGTTGGAGGACAGGCTGGAGAGACCCAGTACTTC
V gene: TRBV6-5; J gene: TRBJ1-2; clone size: NA; D gene: NA; CDR3 protein: CASSYSRRGGGYTF; CDR3 DNA: TGTGCCAGCAGTTACTCGAGGCGAGGTGGAGGCTACACCTTC